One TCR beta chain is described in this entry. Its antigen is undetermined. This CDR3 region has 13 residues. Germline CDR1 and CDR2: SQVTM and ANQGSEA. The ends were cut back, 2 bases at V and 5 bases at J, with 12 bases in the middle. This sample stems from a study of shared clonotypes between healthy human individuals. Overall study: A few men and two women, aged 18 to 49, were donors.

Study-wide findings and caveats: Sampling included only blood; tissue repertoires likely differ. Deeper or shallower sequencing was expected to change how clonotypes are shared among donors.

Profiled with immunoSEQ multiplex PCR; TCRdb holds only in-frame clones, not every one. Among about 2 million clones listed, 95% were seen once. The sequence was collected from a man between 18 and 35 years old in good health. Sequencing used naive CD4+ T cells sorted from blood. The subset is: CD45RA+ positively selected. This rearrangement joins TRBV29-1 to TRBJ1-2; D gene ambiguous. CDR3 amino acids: CSVELQTGYGYTF. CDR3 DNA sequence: TGCAGCGTTGAACTGCAGACGGGGTATGGCTACACCTTC.